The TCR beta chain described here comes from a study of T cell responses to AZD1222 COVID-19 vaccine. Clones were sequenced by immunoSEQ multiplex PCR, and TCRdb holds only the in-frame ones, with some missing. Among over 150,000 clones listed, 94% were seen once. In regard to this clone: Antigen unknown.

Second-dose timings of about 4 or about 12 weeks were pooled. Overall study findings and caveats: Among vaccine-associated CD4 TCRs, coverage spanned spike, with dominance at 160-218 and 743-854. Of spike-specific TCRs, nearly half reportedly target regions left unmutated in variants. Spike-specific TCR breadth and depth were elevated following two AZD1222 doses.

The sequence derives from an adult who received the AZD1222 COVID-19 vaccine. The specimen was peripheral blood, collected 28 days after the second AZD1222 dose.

The CDR3, as DNA: TGTGCCAGCAGCCCCCGGGCCTCCTCTGGAAACACCATATATTTT. Translation gives CASSPRASSGNTIYF. The rearrangement links TRBV9 to TRBJ1-3; the D is unclear. This CDR3 contains 15 residues. CDR1 and CDR2 from the germline V gene are SGDLS and YYNGEE. Trimming removed 4 bases at V and 0 bases at J, with 11 bases between.